What follows are 31 T cell receptor beta chains derived from one specimen sequenced in a study of cytomegalovirus exposure and HLA in healthy donors. PCR involved 60 Vbeta and 13 Jbeta primers. Sequenced by immunoSEQ multiplex PCR; TCRdb stores in-frame clones only, minus some. Among approximately 150,000 clones, around 80% were seen once, and the ten largest hold about a tenth. Sequencing was carried out using PBMCs. Every receptor here comes from a man between 18 and 29 years old in good health and CMV-seropositive.

This clone came up a few times. V and J are TRBV6-5 and TRBJ1-5; D is possibly TRBD1 (6 bases). V was clipped by 6 bases and J by 11 bases, with 20 bases between them. Per germline, CDR1 MNHEY and CDR2 SVGAGI. The CDR3 is 14 amino acids. CDR3 sequence reads: CASRPTGGRVAQHF. CDR3 coding DNA: TGTGCCAGCAGGCCGACAGGCGGAAGGGTGGCCCAGCATTTT.

The chain employs TRBV4-2 and TRBJ2-1; TRBD2 agrees at 8 bases. The V gene end was trimmed by 0 bases and the J gene end by 2 bases; junction bases not matched to a gene: 3. Germline CDR1 is LGHNA and CDR2 is YNFKEQ. This CDR3 contains 16 residues. Written as DNA, the CDR3 is TGTGCCAGCAGCCAAGAATCACTAGCGGCCTACAATGAGCAGTTCTTC. This gives the protein CASSQESLAAYNEQFF.

This chain joins TRBV4-1 and TRBJ2-4; D not certain. With 1 base removed from V and 8 bases from J, the gap between germline ends came to 9 bases. Germline V lookup: CDR1 MGHRA, CDR2 YSYEKL. This CDR3 has 13 residues. The CDR3: CASSQAAWDIQYF. CDR3 DNA: TGCGCCAGCAGCCAAGCAGCGTGGGACATTCAGTACTTC.

V gene TRBV16 combines with J gene TRBJ1-2, with unresolved D. This CDR3 spans 12 amino acids. V was shortened by 2 bases and J by 4 bases, with 5 bases between the two germline ends. Germline loops: CDR1 KGHSY, CDR2 FQNENV. CDR3 region: CASSQQVYGYTF. Written as DNA, the CDR3 is TGTGCCAGCAGCCAACAGGTCTATGGCTACACCTTC.

Worth noting for this clone: Germline and junction disagree at one end, which may indicate a read error. This sequence joins TRBV14 and TRBJ2-5; TRBD1 agrees at 8 bases. There are 15 residues in the CDR3. Germline CDR1 reads SGHDN; CDR2 reads FVKESK. The CDR3 region is CASSQARPTGAFLNF. As DNA, the CDR3 is TGTGCCAGCAGCCAAGCACGCCCGACAGGGGCCTTCCTCAACTTC. Full variable domain (remainder filled in from reference TRBV14 and TRBJ2-5): EAGVTQFPSHSVIEKGQTVTLRCDPISGHDNLYWYRRVMGKEIKFLLHFVKESKQDESGMPNNRFLAERTGGTYSTLKVQPAELEDSGVYFCASSQARPTGAFLNFGPGTRLLVL.

The chain employs TRBV7-9 and TRBJ2-7; 8 bases are shared with TRBD1. Germline CDR1 is SEHNR and CDR2 is FQNEAQ (reference sequence). The CDR3 sequence is 15 residues long. J was trimmed by 5 bases and V by 2 bases; bases with no gene match: 8. CDR3 DNA: TGTGCCAGCAGCTTAATCGGCAGGGGGCGCCACGAGCAGTACTTC. It specifies CASSLIGRGRHEQYF.

This clone showed up just a few times. The chain joins TRBV30 to TRBJ1-2; no clear D. Germline lookup yields CDR1 GTSNPN and CDR2 SVGIG (reference sequence). Trimming shortened V by 3 bases and J by 2 bases, and 13 bases separated the two germline ends. The CDR3 has 14 amino acids. In DNA, the CDR3 is TGTGCCTGGAGAAAAGATTGGGCGAACTATGGCTACACCTTC. Protein product: CAWRKDWANYGYTF.

This clone occurred once. The CDR3: CASREMTGHHIEAFF. The CDR3 nucleotides read TGTGCCAGCAGAGAAATGACAGGTCATCATATTGAAGCTTTCTTT. This sequence joins TRBV2 and TRBJ1-1; the D gene is possibly TRBD1 (6 bases). The CDR3 is 15 amino acids. The V gene's germline CDR1 is SNHLY and CDR2 FYNNEI. The V gene lost 6 bases and the J gene lost 7 bases, with 21 bases spanning the gap.

The chain links TRBV21-1 to TRBJ2-2; the D segment call TRBD2 is taken from the table without a DNA check. TRBV21-1 is an annotated pseudogene. The length of the CDR3 is 15 residues. As DNA, the CDR3 is TGTGCCAGCAGCAAAGCAGCCCGCGGTGAGGGGGAGCTGTTTTTT. It is translated as CASSKAARGEGELFF.

The gene calls are TRBV7-9 and TRBJ1-3, with a weak D call TRBD1 (6 bases). V was cut by 4 bases and J by 0 bases, with 10 bases left in between. CDR3 size: 15 residues. The germline V gene encodes CDR1 SEHNR and CDR2 FQNEAQ (reference sequence). The DNA for the CDR3 is TGTGCCAGCAGCTCGAGGGACAACTCTGGAAACACCATATATTTT. Its protein is CASSSRDNSGNTIYF.

The rearrangement joins TRBV9 to TRBJ1-4; weak D call: TRBD1 (6 bases). Germline CDR1 reads SGDLS; CDR2 reads YYNGEE. The CDR3 spans 15 residues. Deletions cut 0 bases from V and 8 bases from J, with 14 bases between. As DNA, the CDR3 is TGTGCCAGCAGCGTAGCGGGGACAACTCGCGAAAAACTGTTTTTT. Its translation: CASSVAGTTREKLFF.

This clone was observed a handful of times. The gene calls are TRBV19 and TRBJ2-5; D perhaps matches TRBD1 (6 bases). V was trimmed by 1 base and J by 0 bases, leaving 12 bases between them. CDR1 and CDR2 from the germline V gene are LNHDA and SQIVND (reference sequence). This CDR3 comprises 16 residues. CDR3 sequence (DNA): TGTGCCAGTAGTATAGTGGGGACACGGTACCAAGAGACCCAGTACTTC. It is translated as CASSIVGTRYQETQYF.

The chain has TRBV7-9 and TRBJ2-4; TRBD1 is a possible D gene (6 bases). CDR1 and CDR2 from the germline V gene are SEHNR and FQNEAQ (reference sequence). The CDR3 runs to 19 residues. Trimming removed 3 bases from V and 2 bases from J, with 23 bases in between. CDR3 residues: CASSFPVEARGATKNIQYF. CDR3 sequence (DNA): TGTGCCAGCAGCTTCCCCGTTGAGGCCAGGGGAGCGACCAAAAACATTCAGTACTTC.

V is TRBV4-1 and J is TRBJ1-2, with D unclear. Per germline, CDR1 MGHRA and CDR2 YSYEKL. Deletions cut 0 bases from V and 1 base from J, with 6 bases between. The CDR3 is 14 residues long. The CDR3 DNA reads as TGCGCCAGCAGCCAAGAAACAGATAACTATGGCTACACCTTC. Encoded protein: CASSQETDNYGYTF.

The chain employs TRBV19 and TRBJ1-3; 8 bases are a match to TRBD1. Germline V gene lookup returns CDR1 LNHDA and CDR2 SQIVND (reference sequence). This CDR3 is built from 18 residues. After removal of 3 bases from V and 1 base from J, the junction contained 11 bases not matched to a gene. CDR3 in DNA: TGTGCCAGTAGTATGGGAGGACAGGGTCACTCTTCTGGAAACACCATATATTTT. The encoded protein is CASSMGGQGHSSGNTIYF.

This chain links TRBV10-3 with TRBJ1-5, with D possibly matching TRBD1 (5 bases). Trimming stripped 2 bases from V and 4 bases from J, with 6 bases between. CDR3 length: 13 amino acids. Germline loops: CDR1 ENHRY, CDR2 SYGVKD. The CDR3 spells CAISEPGNQPQHF. CDR3 in DNA: TGTGCCATCAGTGAGCCAGGGAATCAGCCCCAGCATTTT.

The chain has TRBV25-1 and TRBJ2-1, with 12 positions matching TRBD2. Germline assignment: CDR1 MGHDK and CDR2 SYGVNS. V lost 3 bases to trimming and J lost 3 bases; unmatched junction nucleotides: 6. The CDR3 spans 17 residues. The CDR3 loop is CASSDPGLAGNYNEQFF. The CDR3 coding sequence is TGTGCCAGCAGTGACCCCGGACTAGCGGGAAACTACAATGAGCAGTTCTTC.

Comments on this clone: This CDR3 is also generated by other DNA sequences in the sample. This chain links TRBV10-1 with TRBJ2-7, with 9 bases matching TRBD2. CDR1 WNHNN and CDR2 SYGVQD come from the germline V gene (reference sequence). J lost 3 bases, V lost 0 bases, and 6 bases had no gene match. This CDR3 spans 16 amino acids. CDR3 in DNA: TGCGCCAGCAGTGAGTCTAGGCCTAGCGGGAACTACGAGCAGTACTTC. This gives the protein CASSESRPSGNYEQYF.

The genes are TRBV2 and TRBJ2-7; tentative D call: TRBD1 (6 bases). The germline gives CDR1 SNHLY, CDR2 FYNNEI. CDR3 size: 15 residues. V was clipped by 7 bases and J by 5 bases, with 21 bases between them. In nucleotides, the CDR3 is TGTGCCAGCAACCAACAGGGACCCCGCTGGAACGAGCAGTACTTC. This translates into CASNQQGPRWNEQYF.

The chain has TRBV6-1 and TRBJ1-2, with D unresolved. Trimming shortened V by 0 bases and J by 4 bases, and 6 bases separated the two germline ends. Germline assignment: CDR1 MNHNS and CDR2 SASEGT. The CDR3 length is 13 residues. In DNA form, the CDR3 reads TGTGCCAGCAGTGAAGCCACCAGCTATGGCTACACCTTC. Amino acids: CASSEATSYGYTF.

In this sample, this clone turned up a few times. V is TRBV29-1 and J is TRBJ1-2, with D unresolved. The V end lost 7 bases, the J end lost 7 bases, and 19 bases lay between the germline ends. The CDR3 consists of 13 residues. Looked up from germline, CDR1 is SQVTM and CDR2 is ANQGSEA. The CDR3 sequence is CSGRLPKESGYTF. The CDR3, as DNA: TGCAGCGGCCGGCTTCCAAAGGAGAGTGGCTACACCTTC. Using reference TRBV29-1 and TRBJ1-2 for the parts outside the CDR3, the full variable domain is SAVISQKPSRDICQRGTSLTIQCQVDSQVTMMFWYRQQPGQSLTLIATANQGSEATYESGFVIDKFPISRPNLTFSTLTVSNMSPEDSSIYLCSGRLPKESGYTFGSGTRLTVV.

This clone was picked up a small number of times. This chain uses TRBV6-5 with TRBJ1-2; D gene unclear. Per the germline V gene, CDR1 is MNHEY and CDR2 is SVGAGI. The ends were cut back, 0 bases at V and 4 bases at J, with 12 bases in the middle. This CDR3 region has 15 residues. The CDR3 sequence is CASSYSTHGTYGYTF. In DNA form, the CDR3 reads TGTGCCAGCAGTTACTCGACTCATGGTACCTATGGCTACACCTTC.

CDR3 in DNA: TGTGCCAGCAGCTTGTTACCAGAGGCGAACACTGAAGCTTTCTTT. It is translated as CASSLLPEANTEAFF. The rearrangement joins TRBV5-5 to TRBJ1-1; D remains ambiguous. V lost 1 base, J lost 1 base, and 11 bases lay in between. CDR1 and CDR2 (germline): SGHKS, YYEKEE (reference sequence). The CDR3 consists of 15 residues.

This rearrangement joins TRBV29-1 to TRBJ2-1; D is unresolved. CDR3 length equals 10 residues. The germline CDR1 and CDR2 sequences are SQVTM and ANQGSEA. Trimming left V 4 bases short and J 9 bases short, with 7 bases between. CDR3 amino acids: CSVGISEQFF. The CDR3 DNA reads TGCAGCGTTGGTATCAGTGAGCAGTTCTTC.

The chain is built from TRBV2 and TRBJ2-7, with D perhaps TRBD2 (5 bases). CDR1 and CDR2 from the germline V gene are SNHLY and FYNNEI. This CDR3 is built from 11 residues. The germline V and J ends were trimmed by 7 bases and 6 bases, with 10 bases remaining between them. The CDR3 coding sequence is TGTGCCAGCACAAGCGAGGGCGAGCAGTACTTC. It specifies CASTSEGEQYF.

This clone was counted a few times. This rearrangement joins TRBV2 to TRBJ1-4; D is uncertain. The germline V and J ends were trimmed by 2 bases and 0 bases, with 7 bases remaining between them. This CDR3 has 15 residues. CDR1 and CDR2 (germline): SNHLY, FYNNEI. The CDR3 nucleotides are TGTGCCAGCAGTGAACGGCGGTCAACTAATGAAAAACTGTTTTTT. Translating gives CASSERRSTNEKLFF.

V usage is TRBV6-5 and J usage is TRBJ1-2; D perhaps matches TRBD1 (5 bases). The CDR3 runs 13 residues. V was pared by 6 bases and J by 5 bases, with 13 bases between. The germline CDR1 and CDR2 sequences are MNHEY and SVGAGI. In DNA form, the CDR3 reads TGTGCCAGCAGCCCGGGGGGAAAGTATGGCTACACCTTC. It is translated as CASSPGGKYGYTF.

The rearrangement joins TRBV7-8 to TRBJ2-1; 13 bases are a match to TRBD2. Germline-derived CDR1 and CDR2 are SGHVS and FQNEAQ. The CDR3 has 15 residues. Germline trimming cut 5 bases from V and 9 bases from J; bases unmatched to any gene: 7. The CDR3 DNA follows: TGTGCCAGCAGCCGAGCGACTAGCGGGGGGAGTGAGCAGTTCTTC. This gives the protein CASSRATSGGSEQFF.

The rearrangement uses TRBV19 and TRBJ2-7, with 8 positions matching TRBD1. The J segment lost 5 bases and the V segment lost 7 bases, leaving 4 bases of the junction unmatched. CDR1 and CDR2 from the germline V gene are LNHDA and SQIVND (reference sequence). The CDR3 consists of 12 residues. The chain's CDR3 is CASTGQGNEQYF. CDR3 DNA sequence: TGTGCCAGTACTGGACAGGGCAACGAGCAGTACTTC.

The rearrangement joins TRBV27 to TRBJ2-2; TRBD2 might be the D (5 bases). Germline CDR1 MNHEY, CDR2 SMNVEV (reference sequence). The V gene lost 3 bases and the J gene lost 5 bases, with 7 bases spanning the gap. The CDR3 has 13 residues. The DNA for the CDR3 is TGTGCCAGCAGTTTGTGGGAGACCGGGGAGCTGTTTTTT. This codes for CASSLWETGELFF.

The chain carries TRBV25-1 and TRBJ2-5; 8 nucleotides align to TRBD1. Germline V gives CDR1 MGHDK, CDR2 SYGVNS. CDR3 length equals 15 residues. With V trimmed by 3 bases and J by 4 bases, 7 bases remained unmatched. CDR3 in DNA: TGTGCCAGCAGTGACTCCGGGACAGGAGGAGAGACCCAGTACTTC. Amino acids: CASSDSGTGGETQYF.